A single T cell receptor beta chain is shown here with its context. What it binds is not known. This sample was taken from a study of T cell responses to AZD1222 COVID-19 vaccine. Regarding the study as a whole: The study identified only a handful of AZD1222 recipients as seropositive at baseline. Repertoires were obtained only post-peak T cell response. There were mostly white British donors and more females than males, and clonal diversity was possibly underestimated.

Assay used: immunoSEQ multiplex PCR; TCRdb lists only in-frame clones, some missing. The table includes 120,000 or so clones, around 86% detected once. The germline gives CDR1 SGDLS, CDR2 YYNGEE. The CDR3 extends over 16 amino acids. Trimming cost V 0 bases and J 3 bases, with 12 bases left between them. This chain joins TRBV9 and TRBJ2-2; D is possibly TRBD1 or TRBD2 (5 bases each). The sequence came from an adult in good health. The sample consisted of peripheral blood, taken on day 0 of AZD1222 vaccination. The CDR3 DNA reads TGTGCCAGCAGCGTAGGAGGGGACGGCTACACCGGGGAGCTGTTTTTT. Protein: CASSVGGDGYTGELFF.